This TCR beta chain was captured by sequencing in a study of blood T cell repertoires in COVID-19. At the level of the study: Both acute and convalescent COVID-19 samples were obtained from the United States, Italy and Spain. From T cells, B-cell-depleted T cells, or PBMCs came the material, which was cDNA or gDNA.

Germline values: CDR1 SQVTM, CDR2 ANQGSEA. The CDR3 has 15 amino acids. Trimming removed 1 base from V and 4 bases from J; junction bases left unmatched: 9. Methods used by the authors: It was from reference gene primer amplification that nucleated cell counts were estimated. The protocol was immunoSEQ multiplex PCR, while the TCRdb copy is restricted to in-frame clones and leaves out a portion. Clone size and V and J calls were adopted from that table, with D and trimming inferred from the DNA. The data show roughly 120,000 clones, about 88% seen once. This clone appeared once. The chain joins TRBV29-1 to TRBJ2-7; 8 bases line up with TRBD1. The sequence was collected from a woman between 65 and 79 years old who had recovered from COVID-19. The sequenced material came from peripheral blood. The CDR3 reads CSVEGGDRLGYEQYF. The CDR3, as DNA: TGCAGCGTTGAAGGTGGGGACAGGCTCGGATACGAGCAGTACTTC.